A selection of T cell receptor beta chains follows, all from one sample in a study of OX40 agonist ivuxolimab in advanced cancers. TCRdb's table, derived via immunoSEQ multiplex PCR, lists solely in-frame clones and lacks some. This sample carries some 97,000 clones, more than 85% of them seen once, and the ten largest clones take approximately 0.54%. The specimen comprised CD4+ or CD8+ T cells sorted from blood, sampled in a trial of the OX40 agonist ivuxolimab. The receptors derive from an adult with an advanced solid tumor such as melanoma, head and neck, liver or kidney cancer. CDR3s include the opening cysteine and the closing phenylalanine or tryptophan. A D gene is named only where the DNA matches it firmly. Clone size is not always given. Where it is, it says once, few, many or a class for expanded clones.

>TRBD1|TRBJ2-7|.|TRBV7-2
CASSPGTGGYEQYF
TGTGCCAGCAGCCCCGGGACAGGGGGCTACGAGCAGTACTTC
>TRBD1|TRBJ1-2|.|TRBV27
CASKGTGGGRDGYTF
TGTGCCAGCAAAGGGACAGGCGGTGGGAGAGATGGCTACACCTTC
>TRBD1|TRBJ2-7|.|TRBV19
CASSKRTGGFEQYF
TGTGCCAGTAGTAAAAGGACAGGGGGCTTTGAGCAGTACTTC
>TRBD1|TRBJ2-5|.|TRBV4-1
CASSQGGGSTQETQYF
TGCGCCAGCAGCCAAGGAGGGGGCTCAACCCAAGAGACCCAGTACTTC
>.|TRBJ1-3|.|TRBV28
CASSLRSRGNTIYF
TGTGCCAGCAGTTTACGTTCTCGGGGAAACACCATATATTTT
>TRBD1|TRBJ1-4|.|TRBV4-1
CASSRGTGGAGEKLFF
TGCGCCAGCAGCCGCGGGACAGGGGGCGCTGGTGAAAAACTGTTTTTT
>TRBD1|TRBJ1-2|.|TRBV9
CASSAPGRTGEGGYTF
TGTGCCAGCAGCGCCCCGGGAAGGACAGGGGAGGGTGGCTACACCTTC
>.|TRBJ2-3|.|TRBV15
CATAEGGTDTQYF
TGTGCCACCGCGGAAGGCGGCACAGATACGCAGTATTTT
>TRBD2|TRBJ2-1|.|TRBV19
CASSTPNSGRTNEQFF
TGTGCCAGTAGTACACCGAATAGCGGGAGGACGAATGAGCAGTTCTTC
>TRBD1|TRBJ1-4|.|TRBV4-2
CASSPDTGQGDEKLFF
TGTGCCAGCAGCCCAGACACGGGACAGGGGGATGAAAAACTGTTTTTT
>.|TRBJ2-3|.|TRBV9
CASSEGAGDTQYF
TGTGCCAGCAGCGAAGGGGCCGGAGATACGCAGTATTTT
>TRBD2|TRBJ2-7|.|TRBV30
CAWTAGGSPKEQYF
TGTGCCTGGACTGCGGGAGGATCTCCCAAAGAGCAGTACTTC
>.|TRBJ1-1|.|TRBV11-2
CASSLAGIEAFF
TGTGCCAGCAGCTTAGCCGGGATAGAAGCTTTCTTT
>.|TRBJ1-1|.|TRBV7-2
CASSLGLGELSGAFF
TGTGCCAGCAGCTTAGGGTTAGGAGAACTCAGTGGGGCTTTCTTT
>.|TRBJ1-1|few|TRBV7-2
CASSGQYNTEAFF
TGTGCCAGCAGCGGACAGTATAACACTGAAGCTTTCTTT
>.|TRBJ2-1|.|TRBV28
CASSSTGTSTYNEQFF
TGTGCCAGCAGTTCCACCGGGACCTCCACCTACAATGAGCAGTTCTTC
>TRBD1|TRBJ2-3|.|TRBV18
CASSRGRQGADTQYF
TGTGCCAGCTCACGAGGAAGACAGGGGGCAGATACGCAGTATTTT
>.|TRBJ1-2|.|TRBV2
CASRANTGYGYTF
TGTGCCAGCAGAGCCAATACGGGCTATGGCTACACCTTC